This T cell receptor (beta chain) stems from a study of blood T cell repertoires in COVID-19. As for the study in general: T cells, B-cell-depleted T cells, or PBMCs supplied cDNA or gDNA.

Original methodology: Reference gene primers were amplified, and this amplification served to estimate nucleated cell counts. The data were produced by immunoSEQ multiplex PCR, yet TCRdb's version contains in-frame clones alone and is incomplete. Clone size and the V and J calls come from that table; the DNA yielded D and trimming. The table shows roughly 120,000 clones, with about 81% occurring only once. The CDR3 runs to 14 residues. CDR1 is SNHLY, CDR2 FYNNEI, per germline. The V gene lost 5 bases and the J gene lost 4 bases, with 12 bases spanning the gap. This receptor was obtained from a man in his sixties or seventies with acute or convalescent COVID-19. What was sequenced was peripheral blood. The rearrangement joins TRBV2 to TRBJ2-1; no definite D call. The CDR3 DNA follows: TGTGCCAGCAGTAGCCAGCGTCAGTACAATGAGCAGTTCTTC. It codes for CASSSQRQYNEQFF.